Here is one T cell receptor beta chain with its context. The antigen is unknown. The data were taken from a study of early T cells in non-severe SARS-CoV-2 infection. Study overall: Sequencing was performed on bulk RNA from unsorted whole blood, leaving chains unpaired. Points from the study as a whole: Missing private and CD4 specificities, VDJdb matching favored anti-spike CD8 responses.

The library protocol tagged individual cDNA molecules with unique molecular identifiers. TCRdb re-called the 5' RACE reads through MiXCR, storing one row per CDR3 protein. The data show more than 65,000 distinct CDR3 sequences, with 4.6% seen just once and roughly 3.6% held by the top ten. This sample comprised whole blood, obtained at baseline. The TCR originated in an adult who was a healthcare worker with PCR-confirmed SARS-CoV-2 infection or an uninfected control (not recorded which). The donor label of this sample is uncertain.

CDR3 nucleotide sequence: TGTGCCAGCAGCTTAATTATCTGGACGAATAGTGAAAACACCATATATTTT. As protein: CASSLIIWTNSENTIYF. The V call is TRBV7-2, the J call TRBJ1-3; D ambiguous. CDR1 and CDR2 (germline): SGHTA, FQGNSA. CDR3 length: 17 amino acids. The V gene lost 2 bases and the J gene lost 6 bases, with 20 bases spanning the gap.